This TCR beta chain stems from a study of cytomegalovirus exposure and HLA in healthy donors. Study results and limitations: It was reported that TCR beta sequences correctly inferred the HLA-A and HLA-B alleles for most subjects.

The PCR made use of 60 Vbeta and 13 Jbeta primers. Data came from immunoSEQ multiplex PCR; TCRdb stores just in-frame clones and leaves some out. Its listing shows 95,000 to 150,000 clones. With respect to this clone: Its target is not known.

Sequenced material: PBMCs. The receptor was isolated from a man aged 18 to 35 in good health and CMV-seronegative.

CDR3 loop: CASSAEGTTNEKLFF. As DNA, the CDR3 is TGTGCCAGCAGTGCCGAGGGAACAACTAATGAAAAACTGTTTTTT. The V and J genes are TRBV2 and TRBJ1-4; no clear D. The germline V and J ends were trimmed by 4 bases and 0 bases, with 9 bases remaining between them. Germline CDR1 reads SNHLY; CDR2 reads FYNNEI. The CDR3 is 15 amino acids.